The 28 T cell receptor beta chains below were found in one sample sequenced in a study of early T cells in non-severe SARS-CoV-2 infection. TCRdb re-called the 5' RACE reads with MiXCR, one entry per CDR3 protein. The sample lists about 61,000 distinct CDR3 sequences; approximately 9% were seen once. The sequenced sample was whole blood. The origin of the receptors is an adult who was a healthcare worker with PCR-confirmed SARS-CoV-2 infection or an uninfected control (not recorded which).

J is TRBJ2-2 and V is TRBV5-1, with 7 bases fitting TRBD1. Germline trimming cut 5 bases from V and 2 bases from J; bases unmatched to any gene: 15. This CDR3 comprises 18 residues. Per the germline V gene, CDR1 is SGHRS and CDR2 is YFSETQ. The CDR3 DNA reads TGCGCCAGCAGAGCAGGGGGAGTGGAAATACTCAACACCGGGGAGCTGTTTTTT. Translated, it gives CASRAGGVEILNTGELFF.

In this sample, this clonotype turned up many times. The chain links TRBV18 to TRBJ2-6; D unclear. The CDR3 covers 14 residues. V was shortened by 3 bases and J by 0 bases, with 3 bases between the two germline ends. Germline V gene lookup returns CDR1 KGHSH and CDR2 LQKENI. The CDR3 DNA reads TGTGCCAGCTCACCTCGCTCTGGGGCCAACGTCCTGACTTTC. It encodes CASSPRSGANVLTF.

The CDR3 DNA follows: TGTGCCAGCAGCCAGGAGGGTGTAGGAGAAAAACTGTTTTTT. This codes for CASSQEGVGEKLFF. The chain employs TRBV3-1 and TRBJ1-4; D remains unclear. Germline-derived CDR1 and CDR2 are LGHDT and YNNKEL (reference sequence). CDR3 length: 14 residues. The germline V and J ends were trimmed by 3 bases and 8 bases, with 13 bases remaining between them.

This chain links TRBV11-2 with TRBJ2-6, with D unresolved. V lost 8 bases, J lost 2 bases, and 22 bases lay in between. Germline CDR1 reads SGHAT; CDR2 reads FQNNGV. The CDR3 runs 18 residues. The CDR3 region has the DNA TGTGCCAGCCACGGCCTACGGACGGGTCGGCCTGGGGCCAACGTCCTGACTTTC. Its translation: CASHGLRTGRPGANVLTF.

For this clonotype: A read error may be the cause here, since a much bigger clone is one base away. The V gene is TRBV4-1, the J gene TRBJ1-3; TRBD1 matches at 7 bases. The trim removed 5 bases at V and 6 bases at J, leaving 10 bases unmatched. CDR1 and CDR2 from the germline V gene are MGHRA and YSYEKL. This CDR3 is built from 15 residues. The CDR3 DNA sequence: TGCGCCAGCAGCTTTCCCGTAGGGGGCACAAACACCATATATTTT. Translating it yields CASSFPVGGTNTIYF.

This clonotype has only a few counts. The chain couples TRBV6-5 to TRBJ2-2; 8 bases map to TRBD1. This CDR3 has 15 amino acids. The germline CDR1 and CDR2 sequences are MNHEY and SVGAGI. Unmatched junction bases numbered 6, after V lost 5 bases and J lost 4 bases. For the CDR3, the DNA is TGTGCCAGCAGTGGCGACAGGGGTAGCACCGGGGAGCTGTTTTTT. This codes for CASSGDRGSTGELFF.

This clonotype was detected a few times. J is TRBJ1-1 and V is TRBV3-1, with 8 bases identical to TRBD1. The V gene end was trimmed by 1 base and the J gene end by 5 bases; junction bases not matched to a gene: 6. Germline V lookup: CDR1 LGHDT, CDR2 YNNKEL (reference sequence). The CDR3 runs 15 residues. CDR3 sequence reads: CASSQADRGRTEAFF. In DNA form, the CDR3 reads TGTGCCAGCAGCCAAGCTGACAGGGGACGGACTGAAGCTTTCTTT.

This clonotype was detected many times. In nucleotides, the CDR3 is TGCGCCAGCAGCTTGGGATTTCGACTAGCGGGGGACCGGTCCTACAATGAGCAGTTCTTC. Its translation is CASSLGFRLAGDRSYNEQFF. The V call is TRBV5-1, the J call TRBJ2-1; 12 bases are a match to TRBD2. Trimming at V came to 0 bases and at J to 1 base, leaving 11 bases not matched to a gene. CDR3 size: 20 residues. CDR1 and CDR2 from the germline V gene are SGHRS and YFSETQ.

This clonotype appeared many times. The chain carries TRBV3-1 and TRBJ2-5, with D unclear. The CDR3 has 15 amino acids. Germline V gene sequence: CDR1 LGHDT, CDR2 YNNKEL (reference sequence). The V and J ends lost 4 bases and 1 base respectively, with 13 bases between them. CDR3 nucleotide sequence: TGTGCCAGCAGCCTCTCTGGAAGGTTCCAAGAGACCCAGTACTTC. Amino acids: CASSLSGRFQETQYF.

This clonotype was recorded a few times. V usage is TRBV11-2 and J usage is TRBJ2-1; the match to TRBD2 covers 9 bases. Germline V gene data show CDR1 as SGHAT and CDR2 as FQNNGV. The CDR3 runs to 15 residues. The trim removed 5 bases at V and 9 bases at J, leaving 11 bases unmatched. Here the CDR3 DNA reads TGTGCCAGCAGCCAGGATGGGACTAGCATCCCTGAGCAGTTCTTC. Residues: CASSQDGTSIPEQFF.

This clonotype appeared many times. The chain uses TRBV7-2 and TRBJ2-3; D is uncertain. The CDR3 has 16 residues. V shed 1 base and J shed 2 bases, with 13 bases lying between them. Germline CDR1 and CDR2: SGHTA and FQGNSA. CDR3: CASSLVVGQNTDTQYF. The CDR3 bases are TGTGCCAGCAGCTTAGTAGTAGGTCAGAACACAGATACGCAGTATTTT.

Ten or more counts support this clonotype. The gene calls are TRBV21-1 and TRBJ2-7; TRBD1 is the table's D call, not checked against the DNA. TRBV21-1 is noted as a pseudogene. The CDR3 sequence is 15 residues long. The CDR3 coding sequence is TGTGCCAGCAGCAACCCGGCCCCGAGCTCCTACGAGCAGTACGTC. Protein sequence: CASSNPAPSSYEQYV.

For the CDR3, the DNA is TGTGCCAGCAGTTCGTGGGACAGCCTCTCTGGAAACACCATATATTTT. It encodes CASSSWDSLSGNTIYF. The chain recombines TRBV12-3 or TRBV12-4 with TRBJ1-3; 7 positions match TRBD1. Germline trimming cut 4 bases from V and 0 bases from J; bases unmatched to any gene: 6. This CDR3 has 16 amino acids.

CDR3 DNA: TGTGCCAGCAGGGACTCACAGGGTGCCAAAAACATTCAGTACTTC. Translated: CASRDSQGAKNIQYF. This rearrangement joins TRBV6-1 to TRBJ2-4, with TRBD1 as a possible D gene (6 bases). Germline loops: CDR1 MNHNS, CDR2 SASEGT. This CDR3 has 15 amino acids. V was pared by 6 bases and J by 1 base, with 13 bases between.

This clonotype turned up a few times. This chain links TRBV4-2 with TRBJ1-1; the D gene is possibly TRBD1 (5 bases). Deletions cut 7 bases from V and 2 bases from J, with 20 bases between. The length of the CDR3 is 16 residues. The germline V gene encodes CDR1 LGHNA and CDR2 YNFKEQ. The CDR3 DNA reads as TGTGCCAGCACCCTGAACGCCGGGACGTCAAACACTGAAGCTTTCTTT. This gives the protein CASTLNAGTSNTEAFF.

The gene calls are TRBV9 and TRBJ2-5, with 13 bases that match TRBD2. The CDR3 covers 15 residues. CDR1 and CDR2 from the germline V gene are SGDLS and YYNGEE. Trimming removed 5 bases from V and 5 bases from J; junction bases left unmatched: 6. The CDR3, as DNA: TGTGCCAGCAGGAGGACTAGCGGGAGTCAGGAGACCCAGTACTTC. Amino acids: CASRRTSGSQETQYF.

This clonotype has just a few counts. The genes are TRBV20-1 and TRBJ2-2; maybe TRBD1 (6 bases). Germline V gene lookup returns CDR1 DFQATT and CDR2 SNEGSKA (reference sequence). This CDR3 is built from 14 residues. V dropped 6 bases and J dropped 0 bases, with 11 bases sitting between them. Written as DNA, the CDR3 is TGCAGTGCGTCGGGACAATCGAACACCGGGGAGCTGTTTTTT. It specifies CSASGQSNTGELFF.

In its sample, this clonotype was seen a few times. V is TRBV28 and J is TRBJ2-1; 11 positions match TRBD2. The CDR3 spans 15 residues. Germline V CDR1 and CDR2: MDHEN, SYDVKM. J lost 9 bases, V lost 7 bases, and 11 bases had no gene match. The CDR3 coding sequence is TGTGCCAGCAATAGCGGGGGGGCCCTTGGTGGTGAGCAGTTCTTC. This sequence encodes CASNSGGALGGEQFF. Using reference TRBV28 and TRBJ2-1 for the parts outside the CDR3, the full variable domain is DVKVTQSSRYLVKRTGEKVFLECVQDMDHENMFWYRQDPGLGLRLIYFSYDVKMKEKGDIPEGYSVSREKKERFSLILESASTNQTSMYLCASNSGGALGGEQFFGPGTRLTVL.

This chain joins TRBV3-1 and TRBJ2-2; D unclear. Looked up from germline, CDR1 is LGHDT and CDR2 is YNNKEL (reference sequence). V shed 7 bases and J shed 5 bases, with 14 bases lying between them. There are 14 residues in the CDR3. Here the CDR3 reads CASTLPILTGELFF. Here the CDR3 DNA reads TGTGCCAGCACCCTCCCGATCTTAACCGGGGAGCTGTTTTTT.

This clonotype was observed at least ten times. The V gene is TRBV4-2, the J gene TRBJ2-3; tentatively, D is TRBD2 (6 bases). Trimming took off 2 bases at V and 3 bases at J, with 12 bases between the two ends. Germline V CDR1 and CDR2: LGHNA, YNFKEQ. This CDR3 has 15 residues. This CDR3 reads CASSQNLARTDTQYF. The CDR3 DNA follows: TGTGCCAGCAGCCAAAATCTAGCGCGTACAGATACGCAGTATTTT.

This clonotype was detected a few times. The chain has TRBV6-1 and TRBJ2-5; D remains unclear. The CDR3 runs to 15 residues. The V end was cut by 1 base, the J end by 1 base, with 10 bases between. Looked up from germline, CDR1 is MNHNS and CDR2 is SASEGT. Here the CDR3 reads CASSEGLGFQETQYF. In DNA form, the CDR3 reads TGTGCCAGCAGTGAAGGGTTGGGCTTCCAAGAGACCCAGTACTTC.

This clonotype was recorded at least ten times. CDR3 nucleotide sequence: TGTGCCAGCAGCCCCCGTCGTACCAATTCACCCCTCCACTTT. Protein sequence: CASSPRRTNSPLHF. This chain uses TRBV3-1 with TRBJ1-6, with D unresolved. This CDR3 region has 14 residues. V was trimmed by 4 bases and J by 7 bases, leaving 11 bases between them. The germline CDR1 and CDR2 sequences are LGHDT and YNNKEL (reference sequence).

This clonotype was seen ten or more times. This chain uses TRBV7-6 with TRBJ2-7; TRBD1 matches at 9 bases. The germline CDR1 and CDR2 sequences are SGHVS and FNYEAQ. The J segment lost 5 bases and the V segment lost 5 bases, leaving 4 bases of the junction unmatched. The CDR3 totals 13 residues. CDR3 residues: CASSVDRGDEQYV. The DNA for the CDR3 is TGTGCCAGCAGCGTAGACAGGGGGGACGAGCAGTACGTC.

The chain carries TRBV12-3 or TRBV12-4 and TRBJ1-1, with 8 bases identical to TRBD1. The CDR3 spans 13 residues. The junction had 9 bases not matched to a gene; V was cut back by 11 bases and J by 4 bases. CDR3 region: CAGRTGRTTEAFF. In DNA, the CDR3 is TGTGCCGGCCGGACAGGGAGGACCACTGAAGCTTTCTTT.

This rearrangement joins TRBV11-2 to TRBJ2-1, with TRBD1 identical over 9 bases. Germline assignment: CDR1 SGHAT and CDR2 FQNNGV. This CDR3 is 16 amino acids long. V lost 1 base and J lost 9; bases outside the gene matches: 10. The CDR3 here is CASSLVLLQGAVEQFF. Written as DNA, the CDR3 is TGTGCCAGCAGCTTAGTTCTTTTACAGGGGGCCGTTGAGCAGTTCTTC.

The rearrangement joins TRBV5-1 to TRBJ1-6, with D tentatively TRBD1 (6 bases). CDR1 is SGHRS and CDR2 is YFSETQ in the germline V gene. This CDR3 contains 15 residues. V lost 3 bases and J lost 6, with 13 bases in between. The CDR3, as DNA: TGCGCCAGCAGCTCCACAGGGATTCCTAATTCACCCCTCCACTTT. The encoded protein is CASSSTGIPNSPLHF.

This clonotype was found many times. This chain uses TRBV11-2 with TRBJ2-3; D not certain. Germline V gene sequence: CDR1 SGHAT, CDR2 FQNNGV. The CDR3 covers 15 residues. V lost 1 base, J lost 4 bases, and 12 bases lay in between. The CDR3 protein is CASSLGLASPDTQYF. The DNA for the CDR3 is TGTGCCAGCAGCTTAGGATTAGCAAGCCCAGATACGCAGTATTTT.

This clonotype has a handful of counts. The chain links TRBV6-2 or TRBV6-3 to TRBJ2-7; 7 positions agree with TRBD1. This CDR3 spans 13 amino acids. V gave up 2 bases and J gave up 7 bases; unmatched junction bases: 5. Germline values: CDR1 MNHEY, CDR2 SVGEGT. The CDR3 bases are TGTGCCAGCAGTTACGGACAGGTGGGGGAGCAGTACGTC. Protein: CASSYGQVGEQYV.